The clone carrying this T cell receptor beta chain has more than one count but fewer than ten. According to the study, TCR beta libraries were built with iRepertoire HTBI primers and CDR3-region Arm-PCR. Each CDR3 protein gets one entry after TCRdb re-called the multiplex PCR reads with MiXCR. The data hold about 470,000 distinct CDR3 sequences, with about 20% observed a single time. This sample stems from a study of regulatory T cells in long-lasting Graves disease. Time point defined: persistent/refractory GD, antithyroid drugs over 5 years with positive TRAb. Isolated PBMC RNA provided the starting material for the TCR library. The CDR3 is 12 residues long. Germline V lookup: CDR1 SQVTM, CDR2 ANQGSEA. V was cut by 4 bases and J by 1 base, with 7 bases left in between.

This sequence originates from a female donor with Graves disease. The genes are TRBV29-1 and TRBJ2-5; maybe TRBD1 (6 bases). The material sequenced was peripheral blood mononuclear cells (PBMCs), taken when the disease was refractory, from a patient treated with antithyroid drugs. This chain's CDR3 is CSVADSQETQYF. As DNA, the CDR3 is TGCAGCGTTGCGGACAGCCAAGAGACCCAGTACTTC.